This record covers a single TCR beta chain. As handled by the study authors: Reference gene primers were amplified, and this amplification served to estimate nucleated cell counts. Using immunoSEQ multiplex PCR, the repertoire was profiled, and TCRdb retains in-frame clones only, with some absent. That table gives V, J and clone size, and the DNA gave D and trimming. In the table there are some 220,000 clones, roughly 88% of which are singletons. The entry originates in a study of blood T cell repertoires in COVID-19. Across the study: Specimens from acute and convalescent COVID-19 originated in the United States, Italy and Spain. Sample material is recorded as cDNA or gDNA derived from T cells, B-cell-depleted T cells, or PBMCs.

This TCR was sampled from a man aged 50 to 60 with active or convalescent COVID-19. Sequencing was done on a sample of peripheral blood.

The CDR3 sequence: CASLRDNMNTEAFF. CDR3 DNA sequence: TGTGCCAGCCTTAGGGACAACATGAACACTGAAGCTTTCTTT. The V gene is TRBV6-6, the J gene TRBJ1-1; D may be TRBD1 (6 bases). The CDR3 totals 14 residues. V was clipped by 8 bases and J by 0 bases, with 13 bases between them. CDR1 is MNHNY, CDR2 SVGAGI, per germline (reference sequence).